One T cell receptor beta chain is described in this entry. No antigen is known for it. The source of the sample is a study of blood T cells in healthy people across ages. Findings and caveats of the study: In older individuals, TCR beta diversity per million T cells was lower, falling roughly linearly with age.

A second PCR of 7 to 11 cycles used a sample-barcoded 5' primer and a J-beta primer mix. Via MiXCR, TCRdb re-called the 5' RACE reads, giving one row per CDR3 protein. The sample yields about 680,000 distinct CDR3 sequences, around half seen once. Between the trimmed V and J ends, which lost 6 bases and 3 bases, there was a span of 8 bases. Germline V lookup: CDR1 MNHEY, CDR2 SMNVEV (reference sequence). The CDR3 sequence is 13 residues long. The sequenced sample was blood. The rearrangement joins TRBV27 to TRBJ1-4; D unclear. The source of this sequence is a woman aged 60-70 years in good health. DNA of the CDR3: TGTGCCAGCAGGAGGGTAGCTAATGAAAAACTGTTTTTT. Amino acids: CASRRVANEKLFF.